This TCR beta chain was recorded in a study of cytomegalovirus exposure and HLA in healthy donors. As concerns this clone: Its antigen is undetermined.

60 Vbeta and 13 Jbeta primers were used in PCR. The assay was immunoSEQ multiplex PCR, and TCRdb's table has in-frame clones only and misses some. Of about 190,000 clones in the sample, around 87% were seen once. This CDR3 contains 16 residues. The germline V gene encodes CDR1 SQVTM and CDR2 ANQGSEA. Trimming removed 0 bases at V and 4 bases at J, with 15 bases between. Points from the study as a whole: A later analysis by the authors found several of the most significant clusters apparently linked to common viral pathogens.

This TCR was sampled from a man between 25 and 39 years old in good health and CMV-seronegative. The chain has TRBV29-1 and TRBJ2-2; D is possibly TRBD1 (5 bases). Sequenced sample: PBMCs. Here the CDR3 reads CSVEDLGREGTGELFF. The CDR3 bases are TGCAGCGTTGAAGATCTCGGCAGGGAAGGCACCGGGGAGCTGTTTTTT.